The TCR beta chain under discussion was sequenced for a study of blood T cell repertoires in COVID-19. Methods used by the authors: Reference gene primer amplification yielded estimated nucleated cell counts. Profiled with immunoSEQ multiplex PCR; TCRdb holds only in-frame clones, not every one. The V and J calls and clone size come from that table; D and trimming were worked out from the DNA. The sample consists of roughly 230,000 clones, approximately 83% of them appearing once. The V and J ends lost 6 bases and 6 bases, in that order; junction bases with no gene match: 10. CDR1 MNHEY and CDR2 SMNVEV come from the germline V gene (reference sequence). CDR3 length: 14 amino acids.

The TCR was taken from a man aged 50 to 60 with active or convalescent COVID-19. Specimen: peripheral blood. The chain uses TRBV27 and TRBJ1-2, with 7 nucleotides matching TRBD1. In DNA form, the CDR3 reads TGTGCCAGCAGACCGCAGACAGGGTGGGATGGCTACACCTTC. This sequence encodes CASRPQTGWDGYTF.